These 26 T cell receptor beta chains were all obtained from the same sample, sequenced in a study of tumor-infiltrating lymphocytes in primary liver carcinoma. Co-extracted RNA and DNA came from about 19-30 mg of unsorted bulk tissue. A constant-region primer served to make TCR beta cDNA from 500 to 550 ng total RNA. Researchers made the TCR beta libraries by running three nested multiplex PCR rounds with slightly modified ARM-PCR. Two initial PCR rounds of about 11 cycles each paired TRBV1-TRBV30 forward primers with a C-beta reverse primer. TCRdb re-derived calls from the multiplex PCR reads in MiXCR, one entry per CDR3 protein. In the table there are 100,000 to 150,000 distinct CDR3 sequences, under 65% of which are singletons. Sequencing input: liver tumor tissue from sampling region 3. Subset of the sample: tumor region T3, left-lateral pole. These receptors all come from an older woman with primary liver carcinoma and hepatitis B virus infection.

In this sample, this clonotype is medium-sized (0.01 to 0.1%). V usage is TRBV11-2 and J usage is TRBJ2-7; a weak D match, TRBD2 (6 bases). CDR3 length: 14 residues. Germline loops: CDR1 SGHAT, CDR2 FQNNGV. V lost 4 bases, J lost 0 bases, and 10 bases lay in between. CDR3 region: CASSSGTGSYEQYF. CDR3 nucleotides: TGTGCCAGCAGCTCCGGGACTGGCTCCTACGAGCAGTACTTC.

V and J are TRBV20-1 and TRBJ2-3; 9 nucleotides match TRBD2. Germline lookup yields CDR1 DFQATT and CDR2 SNEGSKA (reference sequence). The CDR3 has 15 amino acids. Germline trimming cut 3 bases from V and 3 bases from J; bases unmatched to any gene: 7. The CDR3 reads CSARDAGLATDTQYF. CDR3 nucleotides: TGCAGTGCTAGGGACGCGGGACTAGCAACAGATACGCAGTATTTT.

About this clonotype: Just one base apart from a much larger clone, this may be a read error. This chain connects TRBV5-4 to TRBJ2-5, with 10 positions matching TRBD2. The CDR3 has 17 amino acids. CDR1 is SGHNT and CDR2 is YYREEE in the germline V gene (reference sequence). As DNA, the CDR3 is TGTGCCAGCGGCTTTTACCTAGCGGGAGATGCGGGGGAGACCCAGTACTTC. Protein: CASGFYLAGDAGETQYF.

On this clonotype: Mismatch with germline at one junction end may stem from a read error. The V gene is TRBV7-9, the J gene TRBJ2-3, with 13 bases that match TRBD2. The CDR3 is 13 residues long. Looked up from germline, CDR1 is SEHNR and CDR2 is FQNEAQ (reference sequence). CDR3 DNA sequence: TGTGCCGGGACTAGCGGGACGTCAGGTACGCAATATTTT. Amino acids: CAGTSGTSGTQYF.

As regards this clonotype: Here the CDR3 omits its conserved ending phenylalanine or tryptophan, so a read error is the likely source. The rearrangement links TRBV12-3 or TRBV12-4 to TRBJ1-1, with D perhaps matching TRBD1 (5 bases). This CDR3 is built from 17 residues. CDR3 coding DNA: TGTGCCAGCTGTTTAAGGGGAGGGACCATTGGGAACACTGAAGCTTTCTCT. This encodes CASCLRGGTIGNTEAFS.

This clonotype turned up a few times. This sequence joins TRBV30 and TRBJ1-2; D is uncertain. V lost 1 base, J lost 0 bases, and 12 bases lay in between. In germline, CDR1 is GTSNPN, CDR2 SVGIG (reference sequence). CDR3 length: 15 amino acids. DNA of the CDR3: TGTGCCTGGAGTGGCGATACTGGAACTAACTATGGCTACACCTTC. This gives the protein CAWSGDTGTNYGYTF.

Note on this clonotype: Possible read error: a much larger clone is one base away. The chain uses TRBV12-3 or TRBV12-4 and TRBJ2-1, with 7 nucleotides matching TRBD1. The CDR3 has 12 residues. In DNA, the CDR3 is TGTGCCAGCAGTTCTGCTGGGACAGACAGTAACTTC. Translation: CASSSAGTDSNF.

Note on this clonotype: A much larger clone is a single base away; this may be a read error. The chain uses TRBV5-1 and TRBJ1-2; a weak D match, TRBD1 (6 bases). The CDR3 is 15 residues long. The germline gives CDR1 SGHRS, CDR2 YFSETQ. The CDR3 region has the DNA TGCGCCGGCAGCTTGAATTGGCCAGGGGAGTATGGCTACACCTTC. Its protein product is CAGSLNWPGEYGYTF.

This clonotype is termed medium-sized (0.01 to 0.1%). The rearrangement links TRBV11-2 to TRBJ1-4; no definite D call. This CDR3 has 13 residues. V lost 0 bases, J lost 13 bases, and 12 bases lay in between. Looked up from germline, CDR1 is SGHAT and CDR2 is FQNNGV. In DNA, the CDR3 is TGTGCCAGCAGCTTAGAGCCTTTGTCGGCACTGTTTTTT. Protein product: CASSLEPLSALFF.

This clonotype was seen at least ten times. This sequence joins TRBV6-2 or TRBV6-3 and TRBJ2-5; no clear D gene. The CDR3 consists of 13 residues. CDR1 MNHEY and CDR2 SVGEGT come from the germline V gene. Trimming cost V 7 bases and J 2 bases, with 11 bases left between them. As DNA, the CDR3 is TGTGCCAGCACCATCCCCGGACAAGAGACCCAGTACTTC. As protein: CASTIPGQETQYF.

In the case of this clonotype: The junction differs from germline at one of its ends, possibly a read error. V gene TRBV11-2 combines with J gene TRBJ2-2, with D tentatively TRBD2 (6 bases). In germline, CDR1 is SGHAT, CDR2 FQNNGV. CDR3 length: 17 residues. The CDR3: CASSLVGGARNTGKLFF. The CDR3 DNA reads TGTGCCAGCAGCTTAGTGGGGGGAGCGAGAAACACCGGGAAGCTGTTTTTT.

Concerning this clonotype itself: A read error is likely, as this CDR3 ends without the conserved phenylalanine or tryptophan. This chain uses TRBV11-2 with TRBJ2-7; D is undetermined. Trimming cost V 1 base and J 5 bases, with 12 bases left between them. CDR1 and CDR2 from the germline V gene are SGHAT and FQNNGV. The CDR3 runs 14 residues. CDR3 sequence: CASSLAWRANEQYY. The CDR3 region has the DNA TGTGCCAGCAGCTTAGCATGGAGAGCCAACGAGCAGTACTAC.

This clonotype was counted ten times or more. J is TRBJ2-4 and V is TRBV5-1, with 8 nucleotides matching TRBD1. V dropped 4 bases and J dropped 6; count of bases not matched to a gene: 9. This CDR3 has 15 amino acids. In germline, CDR1 is SGHRS, CDR2 YFSETQ. The CDR3 DNA reads as TGCGCCAGCAGCCCTAGTACAGGGGGGCGAAACATTCAGTACTTC. Translated, it gives CASSPSTGGRNIQYF.

With regard to this clonotype: The CDR3 does not close with the conserved phenylalanine or tryptophan, likely indicating a read error. The chain has TRBV6-1 and TRBJ2-2, with a tentative D call TRBD1 (5 bases). CDR3 size: 15 residues. Per the germline V gene, CDR1 is MNHNS and CDR2 is SASEGT. CDR3 DNA sequence: TGTGCCGGCAGTCTACGCAGGGTGGACACCGGGGAGCTGTTTTTG. Its protein is CAGSLRRVDTGELFL.

A note on this clonotype: A single base separates this from a much larger clone, so it may be a read error. The rearrangement links TRBV6-1 to TRBJ2-7, with 7 positions matching TRBD2. This CDR3 contains 15 residues. Unmatched junction bases numbered 13, after V lost 6 bases and J lost 5 bases. Per germline, CDR1 MNHNS and CDR2 SASEGT. DNA for the CDR3: TGTGCCAGCAGGGCCCTTCGGGGGGAACGGAACGAGCAGTACTTC. It yields the protein CASRALRGERNEQYF.

This clonotype has more than one count but fewer than ten. The chain carries TRBV21-1 and TRBJ2-1; the DNA was not compared with TRBD2, the D call given in the table. TRBV21-1 is an annotated pseudogene. This CDR3 contains 16 residues. CDR3 DNA sequence: TGTGCCAGCACGGGGACTAGTCCACCCCCGGACAATGAGCAGTTCTTC. Its translation: CASTGTSPPPDNEQFF.

The V and J genes are TRBV6-2 or TRBV6-3 and TRBJ2-1; D is uncertain. Germline CDR1 and CDR2: MNHEY and SVGEGT. The CDR3 covers 13 residues. V dropped 6 bases and J dropped 13 bases, with 19 bases sitting between them. Here the CDR3 reads CASRVSANNKQFF. The CDR3 nucleotides read TGTGCCAGCAGGGTGTCTGCAAACAATAAACAGTTCTTC.

This clonotype was seen once. This may arise from a read error, as a much more abundant clone is one base away. V and J are TRBV7-8 and TRBJ2-7, with D perhaps TRBD2 (5 bases). Germline lookup yields CDR1 SGHVS and CDR2 FQNEAQ. Trimming pared 5 bases from V and 4 bases from J, leaving 18 bases between. This CDR3 has 15 amino acids. CDR3: CASSQRTGSTYEQYF. Written as DNA, the CDR3 is TGTGCCAGCAGCCAACGGACTGGGAGCACTTACGAGCAGTACTTC.

Remarks on this clonotype: One junction end disagrees with the germline gene, perhaps due to a read error. The chain employs TRBV12-3 or TRBV12-4 and TRBJ2-1, with D perhaps TRBD1 or TRBD2 (6 bases each). The CDR3 is made up of 15 amino acids. The CDR3 coding sequence is TGTGCCAGCAGTAGGGCTAGGGGGGATTACAATGTGCAGTTCTTC. This sequence encodes CASSRARGDYNVQFF.

As concerns this clonotype: At one end, the junction sequence differs from germline, possibly due to a read error. The chain employs TRBV6-2 or TRBV6-3 and TRBJ2-1; TRBD2 matches at 8 bases. Germline CDR1 and CDR2: MNHEY and SVGEGT. The CDR3 is 15 amino acids. CDR3 coding DNA: TGTACCAGCAGTTGGGGGACTAGTAGTGTAGGTGAGCAGTTCTTC. Translation gives CTSSWGTSSVGEQFF.

This clonotype was seen repeatedly, ten times or more. The rearrangement joins TRBV6-6 to TRBJ1-1, with D unresolved. The germline V and J ends were trimmed by 2 bases and 1 base, with 5 bases remaining between them. Germline assignment: CDR1 MNHNY and CDR2 SVGAGI (reference sequence). The CDR3 length is 13 residues. The CDR3 loop reads CASSYGQNTEAFF. CDR3 nucleotide sequence: TGTGCCAGCAGTTACGGCCAGAACACTGAAGCTTTCTTT.

As regards this clonotype: Germline and junction disagree at one end, which may indicate a read error. The V call is TRBV6-2 or TRBV6-3, the J call TRBJ1-5; D not certain. The CDR3 length is 14 residues. CDR1 and CDR2 (germline): MNHEY, SVGEGT. The chain's CDR3 is CASSSAGDDQPQHF. DNA of the CDR3: TGCGCCAGCAGTTCGGCCGGTGATGATCAGCCCCAGCATTTT.

The V gene is TRBV11-2, the J gene TRBJ2-5; no clear D gene. The CDR3 sequence is 13 residues long. Looked up from germline, CDR1 is SGHAT and CDR2 is FQNNGV. V was clipped by 8 bases and J by 5 bases, with 15 bases between them. CDR3 sequence reads: CASCSRLGETQYF. CDR3 DNA: TGTGCCAGCTGCTCCCGGCTTGGGGAGACCCAGTACTTC.

The chain couples TRBV20-1 to TRBJ2-5; D not certain. V dropped 7 bases and J dropped 3 bases, with 6 bases sitting between them. Germline-derived CDR1 and CDR2 are DFQATT and SNEGSKA (reference sequence). The CDR3 covers 10 residues. CDR3 coding DNA: TGCAGTGGAGCTAAAGAGACCCAGTACTTC. It codes for CSGAKETQYF.

This clonotype was detected many times. This chain joins TRBV28 and TRBJ2-5; D gene ambiguous. The CDR3 sequence is 12 residues long. Germline V gives CDR1 MDHEN, CDR2 SYDVKM. Trimming left V 7 bases short and J 8 bases short, with 14 bases between. The CDR3 reads CASTSWMGTQYF. The CDR3, as DNA: TGTGCCAGCACCTCCTGGATGGGTACCCAGTACTTC.

J is TRBJ2-7 and V is TRBV7-8, with TRBD2 matching 9 bases. The CDR3 is 14 residues long. Trimming removed 7 bases from V and 7 bases from J; junction bases left unmatched: 11. In germline, CDR1 is SGHVS, CDR2 FQNEAQ. The CDR3, as DNA: TGTGCCAGCAACATGCGGGGGGGGGACGGTGAGCAGTACTTC. Protein product: CASNMRGGDGEQYF.